These 17 T cell receptor beta chains came from one sample sequenced in a study of cytomegalovirus exposure and HLA in healthy donors. Primers for the PCR totalled 60 Vbeta and 13 Jbeta. Assay used: immunoSEQ multiplex PCR; TCRdb lists only in-frame clones, some missing. Among over 150,000 clones listed, about 72% were seen once. Material for sequencing was PBMCs. The receptors were gathered from a man in his sixties in good health and CMV-seronegative.

This chain links TRBV13 with TRBJ2-1; TRBD2 matches at 13 bases. Per the germline V gene, CDR1 is PRHDT and CDR2 is FYEKMQ (reference sequence). CDR3 length: 16 amino acids. J was trimmed by 6 bases and V by 4 bases; bases with no gene match: 6. CDR3: CASSSRLAGGLNEQFF. The CDR3 DNA is TGTGCCAGCAGCTCAAGACTAGCGGGAGGCCTCAATGAGCAGTTCTTC.

This clone was counted between two and nine times. The chain has TRBV7-9 and TRBJ1-4; no clear D gene. V gave up 5 bases and J gave up 7 bases, with 11 bases separating them. In germline, CDR1 is SEHNR, CDR2 FQNEAQ (reference sequence). The CDR3 consists of 13 residues. The CDR3 region has the DNA TGTGCCAGCAGCACCCTCCACGGTGAAAAACTGTTTTTT. It yields the protein CASSTLHGEKLFF.

J is TRBJ1-1 and V is TRBV18; D call uncertain. Germline V lookup: CDR1 KGHSH, CDR2 LQKENI. Trimming removed 0 bases at V and 6 bases at J, with 14 bases between. There are 15 residues in the CDR3. The CDR3 nucleotides are TGTGCCAGCTCACCACCGAGAGGGTTCGCAGCTGAAGCTTTCTTT. Residues: CASSPPRGFAAEAFF.

This clone was counted only a few times. V usage is TRBV2 and J usage is TRBJ2-3; D not resolved. V was shortened by 4 bases and J by 0 bases, with 17 bases between the two germline ends. Per the germline V gene, CDR1 is SNHLY and CDR2 is FYNNEI. The CDR3 totals 17 residues. CDR3 sequence: CASSAVLGISSTDTQYF. CDR3 sequence (DNA): TGTGCCAGCAGTGCGGTGTTGGGCATTTCTAGCACAGATACGCAGTATTTT.

This chain uses TRBV7-9 with TRBJ2-3; 9 bases map to TRBD2. The CDR3 is 15 residues long. The V gene's germline CDR1 is SEHNR and CDR2 FQNEAQ (reference sequence). V shed 4 bases and J 2 bases; nucleotides not matched to a gene: 4. CDR3 bases: TGTGCCAGCAGCTGGGCTAGCGGGGCCACAGATACGCAGTATTTT. Protein: CASSWASGATDTQYF.

This clone has only a few counts. V and J are TRBV4-3 and TRBJ1-3, with no clear D. Germline-derived CDR1 and CDR2 are LGHNA and YSLEER. Trimming cost V 0 bases and J 3 bases, with 9 bases left between them. There are 15 residues in the CDR3. CDR3 loop: CASSQDGGSGNTIYF. CDR3 coding DNA: TGCGCCAGCAGCCAAGATGGTGGCAGTGGAAACACCATATATTTT.

Notes on this clone: One end of the junction fails to match germline, which may point to a read error. The chain employs TRBV5-1 and TRBJ2-3; 7 bases map to TRBD1. Germline loops: CDR1 SGHRS, CDR2 YFSETQ. The CDR3 runs 14 residues. The CDR3 loop is CASSRDSYTDTQCF. The DNA for the CDR3 is TGCGCCAGCTCCCGGGACAGTTACACAGATACGCAGTGTTTT.

The chain has TRBV14 and TRBJ2-1, with 10 bases fitting TRBD2. The length of the CDR3 is 18 residues. V dropped 6 bases and J dropped 7; count of bases not matched to a gene: 18. Germline V gives CDR1 SGHDN, CDR2 FVKESK. The CDR3 DNA reads as TGTGCCAGCAGACCAAGATTCGGGCCAGCGGGGGGGCGTAATGAGCAGTTCTTC. Residues: CASRPRFGPAGGRNEQFF.

The J gene is TRBJ2-2, the V gene TRBV10-2, with 7 bases identical to TRBD1. V gave up 9 bases and J gave up 3 bases; unmatched junction bases: 16. Germline lookup yields CDR1 WSHSY and CDR2 SAAADI. The CDR3 length is 17 residues. The DNA for the CDR3 is TGCGCCAGTTCGGGACAGAGCAAAAGTCCCTACACCGGGGAGCTGTTTTTT. It yields the protein CASSGQSKSPYTGELFF.

V and J are TRBV7-9 and TRBJ1-4; 8 bases align to TRBD1. The germline V gene encodes CDR1 SEHNR and CDR2 FQNEAQ (reference sequence). The junction had 5 bases not matched to a gene; V was cut back by 3 bases and J by 5 bases. The CDR3 totals 15 residues. CDR3 loop: CASSFGDRTNEKLFF. The CDR3 DNA follows: TGTGCCAGCAGCTTCGGGGACAGGACGAATGAAAAACTGTTTTTT.

In nucleotides, the CDR3 is TGTGCCACCTGCCGATCCCCTGCGCCCTACACCGGGGAGCTGTTTTTT. Protein sequence: CATCRSPAPYTGELFF. This chain connects TRBV28 to TRBJ2-2; no reliable D call. V was clipped by 10 bases and J by 3 bases, with 21 bases between them. This CDR3 has 16 amino acids. Germline CDR1 reads MDHEN; CDR2 reads SYDVKM.

The chain recombines TRBV19 with TRBJ2-7; 15 nucleotides agree with TRBD2. The CDR3 consists of 16 residues. The germline gives CDR1 LNHDA, CDR2 SQIVND (reference sequence). With 5 bases clipped from V and 0 bases from J, the junction kept 2 bases outside the gene matches. The CDR3 coding sequence is TGTGCCAGTAGTTCGGGACTAGCGGGGGGCTCCTACGAGCAGTACTTC. Translating gives CASSSGLAGGSYEQYF.

The genes are TRBV2 and TRBJ2-7, with 9 bases aligning to TRBD1. This CDR3 has 14 amino acids. Trimming at V came to 3 bases and at J to 5 bases, leaving 5 bases not matched to a gene. CDR1 and CDR2 from the germline V gene are SNHLY and FYNNEI. Written as DNA, the CDR3 is TGTGCCAGCAGTGAGCTAACAGGGGGCGACGAGCAGTACTTC. As protein: CASSELTGGDEQYF. Full variable domain (remainder filled in from reference TRBV2 and TRBJ2-7): EPEVTQTPSHQVTQMGQEVILRCVPISNHLYFYWYRQILGQKVEFLVSFYNNEISEKSEIFDDQFSVERPDGSNFTLKIRSTKLEDSAMYFCASSELTGGDEQYFGPGTRLTVT.

This chain uses TRBV30 with TRBJ2-2; a possible D gene is TRBD2 (5 bases). CDR3 length equals 12 residues. Trimming stripped 5 bases from V and 1 base from J, with 5 bases between. Per germline, CDR1 GTSNPN and CDR2 SVGIG (reference sequence). CDR3 sequence (DNA): TGTGCCTGGCGGGGGAACACCGGGGAGCTGTTTTTT. Its translation is CAWRGNTGELFF.

This chain joins TRBV7-2 and TRBJ2-3; 8 bases fit TRBD2. Germline V lookup: CDR1 SGHTA, CDR2 FQGNSA. This CDR3 is built from 15 residues. V shed 3 bases and J 3 bases; nucleotides not matched to a gene: 5. Here the CDR3 DNA reads TGTGCCAGCAGCTTCGGGGGGGGTGGGACAGATACGCAGTATTTT. Its translation is CASSFGGGGTDTQYF.

The DNA of the CDR3 is TGCGCCAGCAGCTACCCGACAGGGTCAATTGTGGGGCAAGAGACCCAGTACTTC. Amino acid sequence: CASSYPTGSIVGQETQYF. This chain uses TRBV5-1 with TRBJ2-5, with 7 bases fitting TRBD1. CDR1 and CDR2 from the germline V gene are SGHRS and YFSETQ. V lost 3 bases to trimming and J lost 2 bases; unmatched junction nucleotides: 16. The CDR3 is 18 residues long.

V usage is TRBV7-9 and J usage is TRBJ2-3; 7 bases match TRBD1. CDR1 is SEHNR, CDR2 FQNEAQ, per germline (reference sequence). The CDR3 consists of 12 residues. J lost 6 bases, V lost 7 bases, and 4 bases had no gene match. CDR3 protein: CASNQGEDTQYF. DNA for the CDR3: TGTGCCAGCAATCAGGGGGAGGATACGCAGTATTTT.